A single sample is the source of the 9 T cell receptor beta chains below, sequenced in a study of metastatic and nonmetastatic thyroid tumors. TCRdb re-called the PCR reads with MiXCR. The data hold around 23,000 clones, with roughly 24% observed a single time. Nobody among the patients had been given any treatment before thyroid surgery. Sequenced sample: tumor tissue. These receptors originate from a female donor with papillary thyroid cancer or a benign thyroid nodule (not recorded which). Some clones in this sample may be carry-over from other donors' samples.

The gene calls are TRBV4-2 and TRBJ1-1; D remains ambiguous. Per germline, CDR1 LGHNA and CDR2 YNFKEQ. V was trimmed by 2 bases and J by 8 bases, leaving 15 bases between them. The CDR3 length is 14 residues. CDR3 sequence reads: CASSQNPEPPEAFF. DNA of the CDR3: TGTGCCAGCAGCCAAAATCCCGAACCGCCCGAAGCTTTCTTT.

Concerning this clone itself: The junction shows a germline mismatch at one end, possibly a read error. This sequence joins TRBV20-1 and TRBJ2-2, with 8 bases that match TRBD1. CDR1 is DFQATT and CDR2 is SNEGSKA in the germline V gene (reference sequence). The CDR3 extends over 17 amino acids. The CDR3 sequence: CSARDYTGTGNTGELFF. In DNA form, the CDR3 reads TGTAGTGCTAGAGACTATACCGGGACAGGAAACACCGGGGAGCTGTTTTTT.

The table lists this clone with many counts. This rearrangement joins TRBV5-1 to TRBJ2-5; TRBD2 is a possible D gene (6 bases). The CDR3 length is 17 residues. Germline V gene lookup returns CDR1 SGHRS and CDR2 YFSETQ. V lost 0 bases, J lost 2 bases, and 17 bases lay in between. The CDR3 is CASSLGPGGMEQETQYF. The CDR3 bases are TGCGCCAGCAGCTTGGGTCCTGGGGGGATGGAGCAAGAGACCCAGTACTTC. The full variable domain, its missing parts supplied by reference TRBV5-1 and TRBJ2-5, is KAGVTQTPRYLIKTRGQQVTLSCSPISGHRSVSWYQQTPGQGLQFLFEYFSETQRNKGNFPGRFSGRQFSNSRSEMNVSTLELGDSALYLCASSLGPGGMEQETQYFGPGTRLLVL.

Concerning this clone itself: In this CDR3 the conserved last residue, phenylalanine or tryptophan, is missing, so a read error is likely. This rearrangement joins TRBV7-6 to TRBJ2-7, with D perhaps being TRBD1 or TRBD2 (5 bases each). Between the trimmed V and J ends, which lost 0 bases and 6 bases, there was a span of 9 bases. CDR3 length: 13 amino acids. The germline CDR1 and CDR2 sequences are SGHVS and FNYEAQ. The CDR3 DNA reads TGTGCCAGCAGCTTAGCTACAGGAGGCGAGCAGTACTCC. Translation: CASSLATGGEQYS.

This clone was found many times. The chain couples TRBV15 to TRBJ1-5; unclear D gene. Trimming shortened V by 3 bases and J by 4 bases, and 13 bases separated the two germline ends. This CDR3 comprises 15 residues. Per the germline V gene, CDR1 is LNHNV and CDR2 is YYDKDF (reference sequence). CDR3 sequence reads: CATSRDDLQNQPQHF. As DNA, the CDR3 is TGTGCCACCAGCAGGGACGACCTTCAGAATCAGCCCCAGCATTTT.

There are many counts of this clone. The rearrangement joins TRBV5-1 to TRBJ2-1; 9 bases agree with TRBD1. V lost 4 bases and J lost 5; bases outside the gene matches: 4. Germline values: CDR1 SGHRS, CDR2 YFSETQ. CDR3 length: 14 amino acids. CDR3 sequence reads: CASSIGDRDNEQFF. The CDR3 DNA is TGCGCCAGCAGCATAGGGGACAGGGACAATGAGCAGTTCTTC.

By proportion, this clone is medium-sized. Other DNA sequences in this specimen translate into the identical CDR3. The rearrangement links TRBV30 to TRBJ2-2; D is uncertain. From germline, CDR1 is GTSNPN and CDR2 SVGIG (reference sequence). The CDR3 has 13 residues. V gave up 2 bases and J gave up 5 bases, with 9 bases separating them. The DNA for the CDR3 is TGTGCCTGGAGTTTGGGGATAACCGGGGAGCTGTTTTTT. This gives the protein CAWSLGITGELFF.

This clone was recorded once. The CDR3 loop reads CASSLAPVSDYGYTF. The CDR3 DNA is TGCGCCAGCAGCTTGGCACCGGTGTCCGACTATGGCTACACCTTC. This chain links TRBV5-1 with TRBJ1-2; D gene uncertain. Per the germline V gene, CDR1 is SGHRS and CDR2 is YFSETQ. The CDR3 sequence is 15 residues long. Trimming pared 0 bases from V and 3 bases from J, leaving 12 bases between.

This clone has at least ten counts. V usage is TRBV11-1 and J usage is TRBJ2-2, with a possible D match to TRBD2 (5 bases). CDR1 and CDR2 from the germline V gene are SGHAT and FQDESV (reference sequence). The CDR3 is made up of 16 amino acids. Trimming stripped 1 base from V and 10 bases from J, with 19 bases between. This CDR3 is CASSLVDSWGNQELFF. CDR3 nucleotide sequence: TGTGCCAGCAGCTTAGTGGACTCCTGGGGTAACCAGGAGCTGTTTTTT.